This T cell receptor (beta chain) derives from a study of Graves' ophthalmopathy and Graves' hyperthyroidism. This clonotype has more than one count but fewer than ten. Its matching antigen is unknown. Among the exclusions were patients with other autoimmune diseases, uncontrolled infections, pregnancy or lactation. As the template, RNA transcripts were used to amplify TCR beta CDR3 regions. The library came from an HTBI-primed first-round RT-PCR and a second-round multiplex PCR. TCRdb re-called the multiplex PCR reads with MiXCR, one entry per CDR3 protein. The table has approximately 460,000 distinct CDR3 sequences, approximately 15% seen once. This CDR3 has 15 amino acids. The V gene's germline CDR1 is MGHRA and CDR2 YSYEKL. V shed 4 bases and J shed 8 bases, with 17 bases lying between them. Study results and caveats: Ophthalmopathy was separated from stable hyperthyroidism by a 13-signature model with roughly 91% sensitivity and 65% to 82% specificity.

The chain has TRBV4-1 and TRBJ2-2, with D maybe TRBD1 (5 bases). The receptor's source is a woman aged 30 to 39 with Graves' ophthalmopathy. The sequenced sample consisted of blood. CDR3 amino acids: CASSRLPGPPGELFF. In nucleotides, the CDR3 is TGCGCCAGCAGCCGGCTACCAGGGCCCCCGGGGGAGCTGTTTTTT.